Sequencing of this T cell receptor beta chain was carried out in a study of T-cell reconstitution after alpha-beta-depleted transplantation in children. Broader study findings: It was surviving recipient T cells and thymic progenitors that gave some patients high TCRbeta diversity at day 60. There were reportedly several hundred expanded graft clones from which alpha-beta T cells came about two months after transplant. T-cell numbers and diversity one year post-transplant derived largely from freshly generated T cells.

This clonotype occurred a few times. Its antigen is as yet unknown. The CDR3 is 14 amino acids. Trimming left V 2 bases short and J 5 bases short, with 10 bases between. The TCRbeta library incorporated unique molecular identifiers. TCRdb ran MiXCR on the PCR reads and lists one entry per CDR3 protein. The sample has 800,000 to 1,000,000 distinct CDR3 sequences, about 29% seen once. The rearrangement links TRBV12-3 or TRBV12-4 to TRBJ2-1, with D tentatively TRBD2 (7 bases). Source: PBMCs, mostly from graft donor cells, taken 360 days after TCRalphabeta/CD19-depleted stem cell transplant. This clonotype was sampled from a boy in the first two years of life who had a stem cell transplant for SCID, so the T cells may come from the graft donor. CDR3 in amino acids: CASSLRGADNEQFF. CDR3 DNA sequence: TGTGCCAGCAGTTTACGGGGGGCGGACAATGAGCAGTTCTTC.